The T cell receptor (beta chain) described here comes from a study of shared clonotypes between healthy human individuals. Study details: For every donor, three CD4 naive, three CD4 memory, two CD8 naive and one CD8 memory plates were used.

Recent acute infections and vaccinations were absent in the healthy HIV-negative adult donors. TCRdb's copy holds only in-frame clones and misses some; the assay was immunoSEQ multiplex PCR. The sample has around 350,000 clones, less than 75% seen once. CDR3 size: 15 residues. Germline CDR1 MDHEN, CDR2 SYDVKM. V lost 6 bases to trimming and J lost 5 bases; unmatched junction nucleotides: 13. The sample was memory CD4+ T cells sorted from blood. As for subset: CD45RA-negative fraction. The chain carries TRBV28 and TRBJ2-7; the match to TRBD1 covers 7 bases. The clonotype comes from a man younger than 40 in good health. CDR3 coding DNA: TGTGCCAGCAGGGGGTCTGAGACAGGGAGCCACGAGCAGTACTTC. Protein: CASRGSETGSHEQYF.